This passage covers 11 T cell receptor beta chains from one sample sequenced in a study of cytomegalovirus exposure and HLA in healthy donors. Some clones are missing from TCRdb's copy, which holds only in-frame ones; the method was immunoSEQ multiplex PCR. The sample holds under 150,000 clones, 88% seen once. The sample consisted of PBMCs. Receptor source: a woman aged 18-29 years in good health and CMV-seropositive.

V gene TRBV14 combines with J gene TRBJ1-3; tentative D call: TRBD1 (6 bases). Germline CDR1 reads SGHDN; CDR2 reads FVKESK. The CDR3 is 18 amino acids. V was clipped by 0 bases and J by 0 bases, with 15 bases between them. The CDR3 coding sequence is TGTGCCAGCAGCCAAGATTTGGCGAAGGGGGACTCTGGAAACACCATATATTTT. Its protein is CASSQDLAKGDSGNTIYF.

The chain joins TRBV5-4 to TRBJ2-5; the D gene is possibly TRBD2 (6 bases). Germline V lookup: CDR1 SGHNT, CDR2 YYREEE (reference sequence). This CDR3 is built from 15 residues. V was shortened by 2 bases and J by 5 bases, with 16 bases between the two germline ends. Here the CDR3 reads CASSLGRGRGETQYF. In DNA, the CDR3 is TGTGCCAGCAGCTTAGGGAGAGGGCGGGGCGAGACCCAGTACTTC.

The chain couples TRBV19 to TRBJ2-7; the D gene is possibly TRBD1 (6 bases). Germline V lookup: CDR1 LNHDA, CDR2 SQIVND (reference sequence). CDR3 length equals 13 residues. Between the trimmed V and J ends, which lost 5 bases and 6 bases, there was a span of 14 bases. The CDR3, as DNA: TGTGCCAGTAGTCTCGGAAGGGGGACCGAGCAGTACTTC. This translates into CASSLGRGTEQYF. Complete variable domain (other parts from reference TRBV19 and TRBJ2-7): DGGITQSPKYLFRKEGQNVTLSCEQNLNHDAMYWYRQDPGQGLRLIYYSQIVNDFQKGDIAEGYSVSREKKESFPLTVTSAQKNPTAFYLCASSLGRGTEQYFGPGTRLTVT.

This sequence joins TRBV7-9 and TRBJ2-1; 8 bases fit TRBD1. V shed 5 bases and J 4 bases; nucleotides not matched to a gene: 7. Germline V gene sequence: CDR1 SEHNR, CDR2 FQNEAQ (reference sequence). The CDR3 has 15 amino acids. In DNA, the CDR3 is TGTGCCAGCAGCGTGACCGGGACAGGTTACAATGAGCAGTTCTTC. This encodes CASSVTGTGYNEQFF.

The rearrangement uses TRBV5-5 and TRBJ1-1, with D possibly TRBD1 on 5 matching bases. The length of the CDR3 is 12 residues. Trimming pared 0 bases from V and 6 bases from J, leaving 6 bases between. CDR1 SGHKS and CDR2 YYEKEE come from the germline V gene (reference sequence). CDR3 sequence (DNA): TGTGCCAGCAGCTTGGGGGGCCCTGAAGCTTTCTTT. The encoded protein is CASSLGGPEAFF.

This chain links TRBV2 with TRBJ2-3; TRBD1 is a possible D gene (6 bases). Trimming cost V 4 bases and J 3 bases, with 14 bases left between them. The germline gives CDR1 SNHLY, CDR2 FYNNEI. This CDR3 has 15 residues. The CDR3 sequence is CASSGQAPLTDTQYF. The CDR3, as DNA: TGTGCCAGCAGTGGACAGGCGCCCTTAACAGATACGCAGTATTTT.

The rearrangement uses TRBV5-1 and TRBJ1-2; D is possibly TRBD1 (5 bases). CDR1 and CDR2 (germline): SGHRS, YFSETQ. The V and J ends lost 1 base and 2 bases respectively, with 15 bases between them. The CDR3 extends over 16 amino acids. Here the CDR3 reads CASSLNSPGVNYGYTF. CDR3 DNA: TGCGCCAGCAGCTTGAATTCACCGGGGGTGAACTATGGCTACACCTTC.

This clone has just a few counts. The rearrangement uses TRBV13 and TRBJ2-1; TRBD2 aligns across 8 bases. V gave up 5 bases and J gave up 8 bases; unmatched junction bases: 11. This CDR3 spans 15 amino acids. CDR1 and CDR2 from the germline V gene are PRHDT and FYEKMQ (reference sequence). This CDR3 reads CASSNIKRERYEQFF. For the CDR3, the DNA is TGTGCCAGCAGCAATATCAAGCGGGAGCGCTATGAGCAGTTCTTC.

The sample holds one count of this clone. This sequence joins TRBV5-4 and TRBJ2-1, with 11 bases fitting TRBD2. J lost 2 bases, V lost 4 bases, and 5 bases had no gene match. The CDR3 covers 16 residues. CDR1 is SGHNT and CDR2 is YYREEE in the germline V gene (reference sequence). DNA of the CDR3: TGTGCCAGCAGCGGGGGGGGACTAGCGGCCTACAATGAGCAGTTCTTC. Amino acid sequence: CASSGGGLAAYNEQFF.

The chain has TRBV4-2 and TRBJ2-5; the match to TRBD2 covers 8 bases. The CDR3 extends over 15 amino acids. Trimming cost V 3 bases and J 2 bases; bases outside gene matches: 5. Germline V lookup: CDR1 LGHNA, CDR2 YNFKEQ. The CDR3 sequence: CASSQGTRDQETQYF. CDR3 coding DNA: TGTGCCAGCAGCCAGGGGACTAGGGATCAAGAGACCCAGTACTTC.

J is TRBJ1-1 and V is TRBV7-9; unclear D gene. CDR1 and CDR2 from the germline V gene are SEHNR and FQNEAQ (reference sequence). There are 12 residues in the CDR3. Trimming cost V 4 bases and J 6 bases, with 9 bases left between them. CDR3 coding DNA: TGTGCCAGCAGCTCCGTCGGTGCTGAAGCTTTCTTT. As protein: CASSSVGAEAFF.